Listed below are T cell receptor beta chains from one sample, sequenced in a study of a mutant IDH1 vaccine in newly diagnosed glioma. These receptors' antigens are unknown. Sequenced by immunoSEQ multiplex PCR; TCRdb stores in-frame clones only, minus some. In the table there are some 31,000 clones, 65% to 85% of which are singletons. The source was PBMCs, collected from a glioma patient whose treatment included an IDH1 peptide vaccine. The receptor source for this set is a man under 40 with glioma. Both conserved end residues are part of each CDR3. D genes are given only for firm matches. Clone size is stated in some rows and not others, as once, few, many or a class when expanded.

abundance	d_gene	v_gene	j_gene	CDR3aa	CDR3nt
once	.	TRBV7-3	TRBJ1-4	CASSYELVTNEKLFF	TGTGCCAGCAGCTACGAGCTTGTAACTAATGAAAAACTGTTTTTT
.	.	TRBV4-1	TRBJ2-1	CASSQDFSVAASPSRFF	TGCGCCAGCAGCCAAGATTTCTCGGTTGCGGCTAGCCCATCTCGGTTCTTC
.	.	TRBV28	TRBJ2-7	CASSSLGGTSEQYF	TGTGCCAGCAGTTCTCTCGGGGGTACCTCCGAGCAGTACTTC
.	TRBD2	TRBV14	TRBJ2-1	CASSQTSAVNEQFF	TGTGCCAGCAGCCAAACTAGCGCCGTGAATGAGCAGTTCTTC
.	TRBD1	TRBV5-4	TRBJ1-2	CASSLKDRGYGYTF	TGTGCCAGCAGCTTGAAGGACAGGGGCTATGGCTACACCTTC
.	.	TRBV6-1	TRBJ2-2	CASSEDQGQRNTGELFF	TGTGCCAGCAGTGAAGATCAGGGTCAAAGAAACACCGGGGAGCTGTTTTTT
.	.	TRBV30	TRBJ2-7	CAWSVSLKPYEQYF	TGTGCCTGGAGTGTAAGTCTAAAACCCTACGAGCAGTACTTC
.	.	TRBV30	TRBJ1-1	CAWSALTPNTEAFF	TGTGCCTGGAGTGCCCTTACACCGAACACTGAAGCTTTCTTT
.	.	TRBV7-9	TRBJ2-7	CASSLLRGFHYEQYF	TGTGCCAGCAGCTTACTGAGGGGTTTCCACTACGAGCAGTACTTC
.	.	TRBV14	TRBJ1-1	CASSRRFSGERTEAFF	TGTGCCAGCAGCCGACGGTTCTCGGGGGAAAGGACTGAAGCTTTCTTT
.	TRBD2	TRBV30	TRBJ2-7	CAWRGLAGVFPKSSYEQYF	TGTGCCTGGAGGGGGCTAGCGGGAGTTTTCCCTAAGAGCTCCTACGAGCAGTACTTC
.	.	TRBV2	TRBJ2-6	CASAWGVGANVLTF	TGTGCCAGCGCTTGGGGAGTAGGGGCCAACGTCCTGACTTTC
once	TRBD1	TRBV7-8	TRBJ2-7	CASSLGVQGVTYEQYF	TGTGCCAGCAGCTTAGGTGTCCAGGGGGTCACCTACGAGCAGTACTTC
.	.	TRBV6-5	TRBJ2-1	CASTPGTPSHEQFF	TGTGCCAGTACACCAGGTACTCCAAGCCATGAGCAGTTCTTC
.	.	TRBV21-1	TRBJ1-1	CASSKEDYSTKSTEAFF	TGTGCCAGCAGCAAAGAGGACTACAGTACCAAGAGCACTGAAGCTTTCTTT
.	.	TRBV27	TRBJ1-4	CASSLWGRGGSEKLFF	TGTGCCAGCAGTTTATGGGGCAGGGGCGGGAGTGAAAAACTGTTTTTT
.	TRBD2	TRBV18	TRBJ2-3	CASHYSGSTPDTQYF	TGTGCCAGCCACTATAGCGGGAGTACCCCCGATACGCAGTATTTT
.	.	TRBV19	TRBJ1-1	CASTGANTEAFF	TGTGCCAGTACAGGGGCGAACACTGAAGCTTTCTTT
once	TRBD1	TRBV7-9	TRBJ1-2	CASSPGTGGSGYTF	TGTGCCAGCAGCCCGGGGACAGGGGGCAGTGGCTACACCTTC
.	.	TRBV27	TRBJ2-7	CASSLAPQGLEQYF	TGTGCCAGCAGTTTGGCTCCCCAGGGCTTGGAGCAGTACTTC